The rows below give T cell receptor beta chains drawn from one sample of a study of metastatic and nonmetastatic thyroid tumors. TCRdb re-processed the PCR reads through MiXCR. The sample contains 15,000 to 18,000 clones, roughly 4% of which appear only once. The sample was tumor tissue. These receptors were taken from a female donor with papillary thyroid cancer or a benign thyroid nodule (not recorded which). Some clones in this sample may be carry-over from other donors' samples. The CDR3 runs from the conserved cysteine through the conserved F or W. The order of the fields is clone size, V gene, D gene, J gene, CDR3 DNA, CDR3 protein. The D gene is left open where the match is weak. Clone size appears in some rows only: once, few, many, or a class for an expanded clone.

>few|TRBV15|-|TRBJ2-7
TGTGCCACCAGCAGAGAGGCAGGGGGGGGGTCCTACGAGCAGTACTTC
CATSREAGGGSYEQYF
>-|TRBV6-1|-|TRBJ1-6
TGTGCCAGCACAATCTCACAGGAGACCGATTCACCCCTCCACTTT
CASTISQETDSPLHF
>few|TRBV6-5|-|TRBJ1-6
TGTGCCAGCAGTTACCCCCAGGCGGGGGGGCATAATTCACCCCTCCACTTT
CASSYPQAGGHNSPLHF
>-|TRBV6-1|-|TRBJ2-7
TGTGCCAGCGCGACGGAGGAAACCTACGAGCAGTACTTC
CASATEETYEQYF
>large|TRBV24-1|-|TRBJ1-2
TGTGCCACCAGTGACCGATATAACTATGGCTACACCTTC
CATSDRYNYGYTF
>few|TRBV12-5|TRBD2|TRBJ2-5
TGTGCTAGTGCCCTAGCGGGGGTGGAGACCCAGTACTTC
CASALAGVETQYF
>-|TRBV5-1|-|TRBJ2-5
TGCGCCAGCAGCTTGGATAGGGAGGAGACCCAGTACTTC
CASSLDREETQYF
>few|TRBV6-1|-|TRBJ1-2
TGTGCCAGCACTATTAAGGCCGGATCCTATGGCTACACCTTC
CASTIKAGSYGYTF
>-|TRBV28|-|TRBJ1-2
TGTGCCAGCAGTTTGGCCAGCTATGGCTACACCTTC
CASSLASYGYTF
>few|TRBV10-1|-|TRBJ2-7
TGCGCCAGACCACCCCGGTTCCTCCGCTACGAGCAGTACTTC
CARPPRFLRYEQYF
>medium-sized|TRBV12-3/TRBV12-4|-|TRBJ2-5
TGTGCCAGCAGTTTATATGGGGGCCAGGAAGAGACCCAGTACTTC
CASSLYGGQEETQYF
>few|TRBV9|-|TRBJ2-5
TGTGCCAGCAGCGTAGAAGGAGACAGGCAGGAGGCCCAGTACTTC
CASSVEGDRQEAQYF
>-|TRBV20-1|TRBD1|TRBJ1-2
TGCAGTGCTCCTGACAGGGGGTATGGCTACACCTTC
CSAPDRGYGYTF
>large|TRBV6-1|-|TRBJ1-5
TGTGCGTCTCAGTGGTGGGGTGGTCAGCCCCAGCATTTT
CASQWWGGQPQHF
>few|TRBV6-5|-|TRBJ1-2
TGTGCCAGCAGTTCGCAGGATAACTATGGCTACACCTTC
CASSSQDNYGYTF
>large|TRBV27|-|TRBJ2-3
TGTGCCAGCAGCTCCCCCCCAGATACGCAGTATTTT
CASSSPPDTQYF
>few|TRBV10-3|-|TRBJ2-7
TGTGCCATCAGTGACCTCGGGAGCTCCTACGAGCAGTACTTC
CAISDLGSSYEQYF
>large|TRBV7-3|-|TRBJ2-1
TGTGCCAGCAGCTTAACGTTTGGTGATGAGCAGTTCTTC
CASSLTFGDEQFF
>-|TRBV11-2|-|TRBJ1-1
TGTGCCAGCAGCTTATACCAGAGAACTGAAGCTTTCTTT
CASSLYQRTEAFF
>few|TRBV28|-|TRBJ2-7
TGTGCCAGCAGGGACGGTCGCGAGCAGTACTTC
CASRDGREQYF
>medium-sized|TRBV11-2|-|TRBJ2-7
TGTGCCAGCAGCTCGGACAGCTCCTACGAGCAGTACTTC
CASSSDSSYEQYF
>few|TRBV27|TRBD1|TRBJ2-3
TGTGCCAGCAGTTTGTGGGGACAGTACACAGATACGCAGTATTTT
CASSLWGQYTDTQYF
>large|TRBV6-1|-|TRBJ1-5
TGTGCCAGCAGTGAGAGGGCGGTTCAGCCCCAGCATTTT
CASSERAVQPQHF
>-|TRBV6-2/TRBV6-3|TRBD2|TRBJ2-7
TGTGCCAGCAGTTACGCGACTAGCGGGAGGCCCCTCTCCTACGAGCAGTACTTC
CASSYATSGRPLSYEQYF
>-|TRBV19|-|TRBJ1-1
TGTGCCAGCAGCCAAAGGCATGGGGACACTGAAGCTTTCTTT
CASSQRHGDTEAFF
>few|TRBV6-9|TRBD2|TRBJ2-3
TGTGCCAGCAGTTCCCTAGCGGGAGGTGGGAGCACAGATACGCAGTATTTT
CASSSLAGGGSTDTQYF
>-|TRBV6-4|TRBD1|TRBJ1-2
TGTGCCAGCAGACCCTTAGGGCGGGACAGGGGTATTTATTATGGCTACACCTTC
CASRPLGRDRGIYYGYTF
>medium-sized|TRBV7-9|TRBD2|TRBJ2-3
TGTGCCAGCAGCTTATCGACTAGCGGTCGCACAGATACGCAGTATTTT
CASSLSTSGRTDTQYF
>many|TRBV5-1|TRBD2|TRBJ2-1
TGCGCCAGCAGCTTGGAGTCTAGCGGAGCCCAAGAGAAGCAGTTCTTC
CASSLESSGAQEKQFF
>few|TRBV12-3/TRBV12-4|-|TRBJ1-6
TGTGCCAGCAGTCGGGGACCTTTTGCTAGGCACTTT
CASSRGPFARHF
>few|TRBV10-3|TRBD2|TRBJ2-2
TGTGCCATCAGCCTAGCGGGGGGACACACCGTGGAGCTGTTTTTT
CAISLAGGHTVELFF
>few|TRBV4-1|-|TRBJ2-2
TGCGCCAGCAGCCAAGTATGGGGAGATGGCACCGGGGAGCTGTTTTTT
CASSQVWGDGTGELFF
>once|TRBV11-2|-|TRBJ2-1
TGTGCCAGCAGCTTAGAATTACGGGGGAAGCAGTTCTTC
CASSLELRGKQFF
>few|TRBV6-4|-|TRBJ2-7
TGTGCCAGCAGTTACTCAGGGCGCGAGCAGTACTTC
CASSYSGREQYF
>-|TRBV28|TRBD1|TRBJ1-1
TGTGCCAGCAGAACACAGGGGGCGCGCGGCACTGAAGCTTTCTTT
CASRTQGARGTEAFF
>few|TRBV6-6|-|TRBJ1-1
TGTGCCAGCAGTTACTCGACAGGGAACACTGAAGCTTTCTTT
CASSYSTGNTEAFF
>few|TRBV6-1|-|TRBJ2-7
TGTGCCAGCAGTGAGGTCGGATCCTACGAGCAGTACTTC
CASSEVGSYEQYF
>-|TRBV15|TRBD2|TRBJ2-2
TGTGCCACCAGCAGAAACCTCCCCGGGGGGGGCGGGGAGCTGTTTTTT
CATSRNLPGGGGELFF
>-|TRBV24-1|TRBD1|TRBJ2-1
TGTGCCACCAGTCCAGGGGGCTTGGACTACAATGAGCAGTTCTTC
CATSPGGLDYNEQFF
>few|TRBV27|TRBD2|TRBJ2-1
TGTGCCAGCAGTTTTCGCGGGGGGAGCTCCTACAATGAGCAGTTCTTC
CASSFRGGSSYNEQFF